This T cell receptor (beta chain) came from a study of T-cell memory formation after mild COVID-19. Study-wide results and caveats: CD4+ contracting clones were mainly CM and EM; CD8+ ones, EMRA.

To note about this clonotype: Its antigen is not identified.

This CDR3 spans 16 amino acids. V was clipped by 3 bases and J by 1 base; unmatched bases: 7. Germline V gives CDR1 KGHDR, CDR2 SFDVKD. The TCR alpha and TCR beta cDNA libraries, bearing sample barcodes and UMIs, were generated by 5'RACE using constant-segment primers. TCRdb analysed the 5' RACE reads with MiXCR anew, one entry per CDR3 protein. Found here are around 250,000 distinct CDR3 sequences, roughly a tenth of them singletons; the top ten hold roughly 21%. The sample comprised PBMCs or a T cell subset sorted from them (not recorded which). This TCR was recovered from a man aged 18-30 years who had mild COVID-19 (a few samples of this study predate the infection). Cell type and time point are not known. The chain combines TRBV24-1 with TRBJ1-1; 7 nucleotides align to TRBD1. The CDR3 spells CATSDATDRANTEAFF. The CDR3 nucleotides are TGTGCCACCAGTGATGCGACCGACAGGGCGAACACTGAAGCTTTCTTT.